This T cell receptor (beta chain) stems from a study of blood T cell repertoires in COVID-19. About the study: T cells, B-cell-depleted T cells, or PBMCs supplied cDNA or gDNA.

V was clipped by 7 bases and J by 5 bases, with 6 bases between them. The CDR3 loop spans 11 amino acids. The germline gives CDR1 MNHEY, CDR2 SVGAGI. Generated by immunoSEQ multiplex PCR, the TCRdb table keeps only in-frame clones and is missing some. The sample contains around 340,000 clones, 86% of which appear only once. Sequenced input: peripheral blood. The V call is TRBV6-5, the J call TRBJ2-1; unclear D gene. The TCR comes from a woman between 55 and 75 years old with COVID-19, enrolled during active disease. The CDR3 DNA is TGTGCCAGCACCAGAAACAATGAGCAGTTCTTC. Its translation is CASTRNNEQFF.